The 30 T cell receptor beta chains below all came from one sample that was sequenced in a study of T cells in Graves' hyperthyroidism and ophthalmopathy. Authors of the study amplified TCR beta CDR3 regions from RNA transcripts. The HTBI primer set served for first-round RT-PCR of the TCR CDR3. TCRdb recomputed calls from the multiplex PCR reads with MiXCR, one row per CDR3 protein. The sample yields 250,000 to 300,000 distinct CDR3 sequences, about an eighth seen once. Sequencing was carried out using blood. The receptors stem from a woman aged 40 to 50 with Graves' hyperthyroidism.

The chain joins TRBV6-6 to TRBJ1-5, with D maybe TRBD1 (5 bases). Germline lookup yields CDR1 MNHNY and CDR2 SVGAGI (reference sequence). Trimming shortened V by 0 bases and J by 10 bases, and 19 bases separated the two germline ends. The CDR3 loop spans 16 amino acids. The CDR3 DNA sequence: TGTGCCAGCAGTTACTCGATGGAGGTAGGGGACTTTCCCCAGCATTTT. Encoded protein: CASSYSMEVGDFPQHF.

This clonotype came up once. The CDR3 region is CASSDASGGGTDTQYF. CDR3 DNA: TGTGCCAGCAGTGACGCGAGTGGCGGGGGCACAGATACGCAGTATTTT. V usage is TRBV2 and J usage is TRBJ2-3, with a weak D call TRBD2 (6 bases). This CDR3 has 16 amino acids. V was cut by 3 bases and J by 1 base, with 14 bases left in between. Germline CDR1 is SNHLY and CDR2 is FYNNEI.

This clonotype was counted many times. This chain joins TRBV12-3 or TRBV12-4 and TRBJ2-5, with 9 bases matching TRBD2. The CDR3 has 14 residues. The J segment lost 5 bases and the V segment lost 3 bases, leaving 4 bases of the junction unmatched. This CDR3 reads CASSLAGGTETQYF. In DNA form, the CDR3 reads TGTGCCAGCAGTTTGGCGGGAGGGACGGAGACCCAGTACTTC.

The V and J genes are TRBV20-1 and TRBJ1-6; D gene uncertain. The CDR3 has 14 amino acids. V gave up 0 bases and J gave up 13 bases, with 16 bases separating them. Germline CDR1 is DFQATT and CDR2 is SNEGSKA (reference sequence). The CDR3 coding sequence is TGCAGTGCTAGAGATCTTTCTTCCGCCTCGCCCCTCCACTTT. Its translation is CSARDLSSASPLHF.

The V gene is TRBV10-3, the J gene TRBJ1-5, with D possibly being TRBD1 (6 bases). V was shortened by 10 bases and J by 2 bases, with 27 bases between the two germline ends. CDR1 and CDR2 (germline): ENHRY, SYGVKD. The CDR3 consists of 18 residues. DNA for the CDR3: TGTGCCAGCTCACTCGTACCGGGACAACTAACGGGCAATCAGCCCCAGCATTTT. Amino acids: CASSLVPGQLTGNQPQHF.

This clonotype was seen a few times. A much larger clone differs from this one at a single base, so this may be a read error. A read error is likely, as this CDR3 ends without the conserved phenylalanine or tryptophan. The CDR3: CSVLGAAESADTQYS. Here the CDR3 DNA reads TGCAGCGTTTTGGGGGCAGCGGAGAGCGCAGATACGCAGTATTCT. The chain links TRBV29-1 to TRBJ2-3, with D tentatively TRBD1 (6 bases). This CDR3 is 15 amino acids long. The germline V and J ends were trimmed by 5 bases and 4 bases, with 19 bases remaining between them. CDR1 is SQVTM, CDR2 ANQGSEA, per germline.

Only one count was recorded for this clonotype. V gene TRBV28 combines with J gene TRBJ1-1; 8 nucleotides align to TRBD1. After removal of 7 bases from V and 8 bases from J, the junction contained 6 bases not matched to a gene. Per the germline V gene, CDR1 is MDHEN and CDR2 is SYDVKM. The CDR3 has 12 amino acids. CDR3 nucleotide sequence: TGTGCCAGCACCCTCGGACAGGGAGAAGCTTTCTTT. Translation gives CASTLGQGEAFF.

In this sample, this clonotype turned up many times. This sequence joins TRBV7-2 and TRBJ2-7; unclear D gene. Per the germline V gene, CDR1 is SGHTA and CDR2 is FQGNSA. CDR3 length equals 15 residues. The V gene lost 3 bases and the J gene lost 3 bases, with 15 bases spanning the gap. The CDR3 coding sequence is TGTGCCAGCAGCTTTGGCCCTAAGGCGTACTACGAGCAGTACTTC. Protein product: CASSFGPKAYYEQYF.

This clonotype was detected many times. V and J are TRBV2 and TRBJ2-7, with D perhaps matching TRBD1 or TRBD2 (5 bases each). Germline CDR1 reads SNHLY; CDR2 reads FYNNEI. This CDR3 is built from 15 residues. V gave up 6 bases and J gave up 2 bases, with 17 bases separating them. In nucleotides, the CDR3 is TGTGCCAGCAGCGCCTCCCCCGGGACGGCCTACGAGCAGTACTTC. Translating gives CASSASPGTAYEQYF.

This clonotype came up many times. The rearrangement links TRBV28 to TRBJ1-5, with a weak D call TRBD1 (5 bases). Per germline, CDR1 MDHEN and CDR2 SYDVKM. V lost 6 bases, J lost 4 bases, and 16 bases lay in between. CDR3 length: 15 amino acids. In DNA form, the CDR3 reads TGTGCCAGCAGCCATTTGGCAGGGACGAATCAGCCCCAGCATTTT. This sequence encodes CASSHLAGTNQPQHF.

This clonotype was counted many times. The chain joins TRBV2 to TRBJ1-6, with D unclear. V lost 3 bases and J lost 7, with 13 bases in between. CDR1 and CDR2 from the germline V gene are SNHLY and FYNNEI. This CDR3 is 15 amino acids long. The CDR3 DNA is TGTGCCAGCAGTGATAGCGCCAGGCGGAATTCACCCCTCCACTTT. Protein product: CASSDSARRNSPLHF.

The rearrangement links TRBV5-1 to TRBJ2-2, with D possibly TRBD1 on 5 matching bases. The V and J ends lost 0 bases and 1 base respectively, with 7 bases between them. This CDR3 has 15 amino acids. Germline loops: CDR1 SGHRS, CDR2 YFSETQ. CDR3 sequence: CASSLAGQNTGELFF. In nucleotides, the CDR3 is TGCGCCAGCAGCTTGGCAGGACAGAACACCGGGGAGCTGTTTTTT. Drawing the rest from reference TRBV5-1 and TRBJ2-2, the complete variable domain is KAGVTQTPRYLIKTRGQQVTLSCSPISGHRSVSWYQQTPGQGLQFLFEYFSETQRNKGNFPGRFSGRQFSNSRSEMNVSTLELGDSALYLCASSLAGQNTGELFFGEGSRLTVL.

This clonotype was seen ten or more times. The junction shows a germline mismatch at one end, possibly a read error. The V call is TRBV5-1, the J call TRBJ2-4, with D possibly TRBD1 on 6 matching bases. Germline V gene sequence: CDR1 SGHRS, CDR2 YFSETQ. CDR3 length: 14 amino acids. CDR3 DNA sequence: TGTGCCAGCAGCTTAGACAGGGCCAAAAACATTCAGTACTTC. It is translated as CASSLDRAKNIQYF.

This clonotype was seen repeatedly, ten times or more. The V gene is TRBV14, the J gene TRBJ2-1, with 7 positions matching TRBD2. The ends lost 4 bases at V and 5 bases at J; junction bases unmatched: 5. Per germline, CDR1 SGHDN and CDR2 FVKESK. The CDR3 totals 14 residues. The CDR3 region is CASSLTSPDNEQFF. The CDR3 DNA reads TGTGCCAGCAGCCTGACTAGCCCGGACAATGAGCAGTTCTTC.

This clonotype was picked up many times. CDR3 sequence: CASSAQGTTDTQYF. The CDR3 bases are TGTGCCAGCAGTGCGCAGGGGACGACAGATACGCAGTATTTT. The V gene is TRBV2, the J gene TRBJ2-3; D perhaps matches TRBD1 (6 bases). CDR3 length: 14 amino acids. Germline V gene lookup returns CDR1 SNHLY and CDR2 FYNNEI. Deletions cut 4 bases from V and 3 bases from J, with 11 bases between.

Many counts were recorded for this clonotype. The chain employs TRBV28 and TRBJ2-7; D perhaps matches TRBD1 (6 bases). The CDR3 is made up of 12 amino acids. Trimming removed 4 bases at V and 6 bases at J, with 10 bases between. CDR1 is MDHEN, CDR2 SYDVKM, per germline. The DNA of the CDR3 is TGTGCCAGCAGTTCACAGGGTTCCGAGCAGTACTTC. Its protein is CASSSQGSEQYF.

The table lists this clonotype with many counts. The rearrangement links TRBV3-1 to TRBJ2-7; the D is unclear. The CDR3 consists of 11 residues. V was clipped by 6 bases and J by 0 bases, with 3 bases between them. Per germline, CDR1 LGHDT and CDR2 YNNKEL (reference sequence). The DNA for the CDR3 is TGTGCCAGCAGTGACTCCTACGAGCAGTACTTC. Translating gives CASSDSYEQYF.

This clonotype was seen only a few times. The V call is TRBV11-2, the J call TRBJ2-3, with 7 positions matching TRBD2. There are 14 residues in the CDR3. V lost 1 base and J lost 6; bases outside the gene matches: 4. Per the germline V gene, CDR1 is SGHAT and CDR2 is FQNNGV. In DNA form, the CDR3 reads TGTGCCAGCAGCTTAGCGTGGCGGGGGGATACGCAGTATTTT. This codes for CASSLAWRGDTQYF. Complete variable domain (other parts from reference TRBV11-2 and TRBJ2-3): EAGVAQSPRYKIIEKRQSVAFWCNPISGHATLYWYQQILGQGPKLLIQFQNNGVVDDSQLPKDRFSAERLKGVDSTLKIQPAKLEDSAVYLCASSLAWRGDTQYFGPGTRLTVL.

This clonotype occurred many times. The rearrangement links TRBV2 to TRBJ2-1; TRBD2 matches at 8 bases. Germline CDR1 and CDR2: SNHLY and FYNNEI. CDR3 size: 18 residues. Losses at the gene ends were 1 base for V and 6 bases for J; bases not matched to a gene: 14. The CDR3 region has the DNA TGTGCCAGCAGTGAAGTGTGGACTAGCAGCGAGTGGGGCAATGAGCAGTTCTTC. This sequence encodes CASSEVWTSSEWGNEQFF.

This clonotype was found a few times. The junction does not match germline at one end; this may be a read error. The rearrangement uses TRBV6-1 and TRBJ1-6; D remains unclear. Per germline, CDR1 MNHNS and CDR2 SASEGT. This CDR3 has 17 amino acids. DNA for the CDR3: TGTGCCATCAGTGAGTCGAGGACGAGCTCCTATAATTCACCCCTCCACTTT. Its translation: CAISESRTSSYNSPLHF.

Ten or more counts support this clonotype. V usage is TRBV7-2 and J usage is TRBJ2-5; 9 bases fit TRBD2. From germline, CDR1 is SGHTA and CDR2 FQGNSA. The V and J ends lost 8 bases and 0 bases, in that order; junction bases with no gene match: 1. The CDR3 loop spans 13 amino acids. CDR3 loop: CASLAGNQETQYF. For the CDR3, the DNA is TGTGCCAGCCTAGCGGGAAACCAAGAGACCCAGTACTTC.

This clonotype was observed many times. The chain is built from TRBV12-3 or TRBV12-4 and TRBJ2-7; the D gene could be TRBD1 or TRBD2 (6 bases each). There are 14 residues in the CDR3. Between the trimmed V and J ends, which lost 7 bases and 1 base, there was a span of 14 bases. CDR3 DNA sequence: TGTGCCAGCACCCCGGGGGCGGGATCCTACGAGCAGTACTTC. Its translation is CASTPGAGSYEQYF.

This clonotype was seen repeatedly, ten times or more. The rearrangement links TRBV6-1 to TRBJ2-1; 7 nucleotides match TRBD2. J gave up 9 bases and V 6 bases, and 5 bases lay outside the gene matches. The germline V gene encodes CDR1 MNHNS and CDR2 SASEGT. The CDR3 is made up of 12 amino acids. CDR3 nucleotide sequence: TGTGCCAGCAGACAAGTAGCGGGTGAGCAGTTCTTC. Its translation is CASRQVAGEQFF.

This clonotype came up many times. The rearrangement uses TRBV27 and TRBJ1-5, with D perhaps matching TRBD1 (6 bases). Trimming pared 5 bases from V and 3 bases from J, leaving 14 bases between. The germline gives CDR1 MNHEY, CDR2 SMNVEV (reference sequence). The CDR3 has 15 amino acids. CDR3 amino acids: CASSLGGRDNQPQHF. CDR3 nucleotides: TGTGCCAGCAGTCTCGGGGGCAGGGACAATCAGCCCCAGCATTTT.

CDR3: CAIDKGTSGNDEQFF. The CDR3 DNA is TGTGCCATCGATAAAGGGACTAGCGGGAATGATGAGCAGTTCTTC. This rearrangement joins TRBV10-3 to TRBJ2-1; 13 nucleotides align to TRBD2. J gave up 8 bases and V 8 bases, and 9 bases lay outside the gene matches. This CDR3 is built from 15 residues. Germline V gives CDR1 ENHRY, CDR2 SYGVKD.

The table lists this clonotype with a few counts. The chain couples TRBV24-1 to TRBJ2-7; D unresolved. CDR3 length equals 13 residues. The germline CDR1 and CDR2 sequences are KGHDR and SFDVKD. With 4 bases removed from V and 4 bases from J, the gap between germline ends came to 10 bases. The CDR3 protein is CATSESGRYEQYF. The CDR3 DNA sequence: TGTGCCACCAGTGAATCTGGACGGTACGAGCAGTACTTC.

This clonotype was observed many times. This CDR3 is CASSQGWSSADTQYF. The CDR3 DNA sequence: TGTGCCAGCAGCCAAGGGTGGAGCTCCGCAGATACGCAGTATTTT. The rearrangement joins TRBV3-1 to TRBJ2-3; D is undetermined. The CDR3 has 15 amino acids. Germline V gives CDR1 LGHDT, CDR2 YNNKEL (reference sequence). The V gene lost 1 base and the J gene lost 4 bases, with 12 bases spanning the gap.

This clonotype came up many times. The gene calls are TRBV7-2 and TRBJ2-1; D may match TRBD1 or TRBD2 (5 bases each). The germline V gene encodes CDR1 SGHTA and CDR2 FQGNSA. V lost 3 bases, J lost 6 bases, and 12 bases lay in between. This CDR3 region has 14 residues. The CDR3 DNA is TGTGCCAGCAGCTTGGCCGCCGGGGCCAATGAGCAGTTCTTC. This codes for CASSLAAGANEQFF.

A word on this clonotype: This may arise from a read error, as a much more abundant clone is one base away. The J gene is TRBJ2-5, the V gene TRBV6-2 or TRBV6-3, with a possible D match to TRBD2 (6 bases). Trimming left V 5 bases short and J 5 bases short, with 15 bases between. The germline gives CDR1 MNHEY, CDR2 SVGEGT. The CDR3 length is 14 residues. CDR3 in amino acids: CASSPGGGSETQYF. CDR3 nucleotides: TGTGCCAGCAGTCCCGGGGGTGGGAGTGAGACCCAGTACTTC.

This clonotype came up many times. The chain carries TRBV24-1 and TRBJ2-5, with unresolved D. Trimming took 5 bases from V and 2 from J, leaving 5 bases between them. The CDR3 length is 12 residues. Germline V CDR1 and CDR2: KGHDR, SFDVKD. CDR3 loop: CATSGIQETQYF. In nucleotides, the CDR3 is TGTGCCACCAGTGGAATTCAAGAGACCCAGTACTTC.